This T cell receptor (beta chain) was observed in a study of lymphopenia after photon versus proton radiotherapy. A remark on this clone: The target antigen is unknown.

Germline V gene lookup returns CDR1 SGHDT and CDR2 YYEEEE. V lost 4 bases to trimming and J lost 0 bases; unmatched junction nucleotides: 10. The CDR3 is 17 residues long. Study-level findings and limits: Relative stability marked proton patients; photon patients lost diversity and naive cells. A bigger post-nadir fall in TCR diversity correlated inversely with survival time in deceased patients. After lymphocyte nadir, photon-treated repertoires showed oligoclonal expansion, especially CD8+ Temra.

TCRdb's copy holds only in-frame clones and misses some; the assay was immunoSEQ multiplex PCR. The sample includes tens of thousands of clones, approximately 87% of them seen just once. The sequence was obtained from a woman in her 70s with pancreatic cancer. Here the sequenced sample was peripheral blood, taken from a patient treated with proton-based radiotherapy. V gene TRBV5-6 combines with J gene TRBJ2-4; 7 bases line up with TRBD1. CDR3 amino acids: CASSVTGTDLAKNIQYF. The CDR3 DNA follows: TGTGCCAGCAGCGTCACCGGGACAGATTTAGCCAAAAACATTCAGTACTTC.